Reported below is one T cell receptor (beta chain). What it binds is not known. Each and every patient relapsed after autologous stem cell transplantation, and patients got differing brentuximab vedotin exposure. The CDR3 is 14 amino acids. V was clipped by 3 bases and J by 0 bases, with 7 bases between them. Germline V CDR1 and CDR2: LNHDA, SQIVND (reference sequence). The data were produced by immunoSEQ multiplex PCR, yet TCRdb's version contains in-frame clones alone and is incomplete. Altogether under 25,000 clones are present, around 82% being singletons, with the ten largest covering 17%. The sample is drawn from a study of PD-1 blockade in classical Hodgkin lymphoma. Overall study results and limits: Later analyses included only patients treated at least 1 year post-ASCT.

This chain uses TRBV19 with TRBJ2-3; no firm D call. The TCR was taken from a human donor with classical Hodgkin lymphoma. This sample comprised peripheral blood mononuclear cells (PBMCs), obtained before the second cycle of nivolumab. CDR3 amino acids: CASSIDQSTDTQYF. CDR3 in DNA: TGTGCCAGTAGTATTGACCAGAGCACAGATACGCAGTATTTT.